The rows below give T cell receptor beta chains drawn from one sample of a study of Ad26.COV2.S vaccination and SARS-CoV-2 variants. Some clones are missing from TCRdb's copy, which holds only in-frame ones; the method was immunoSEQ multiplex PCR. There are more than 400,000 clones in the sample; roughly 87% occur only once, and under 4.5% lies in the top ten. Here the sequenced sample was peripheral blood, taken in a trial of Ad26.COV2.S vaccine versus placebo. These TCRs come from a person between 18 and 65 years old who received the Ad26.COV2.S COVID-19 vaccine or a placebo. CDR3s include the opening cysteine and the closing phenylalanine or tryptophan.

CDR3: CASSGGQGITGELFF
J: TRBJ2-2
V: TRBV5-1

CDR3: CASSPGERGRKNNEQFF
J: TRBJ2-1
V: TRBV21-1

CDR3: CASSRGGGRVVNEQFF
J: TRBJ2-1
V: TRBV3-1/TRBV3-2

CDR3: CASSHPDRGYTDTQYF
J: TRBJ2-3
V: TRBV3-1/TRBV3-2

CDR3: CASSFLGRAQETQYF
J: TRBJ2-5
V: TRBV13

CDR3: CASSLKGGGTNYGYTF
J: TRBJ1-2
V: TRBV27

CDR3: CATPTGAYNERQFF
J: TRBJ2-1
V: TRBV24-1

CDR3: CASRASGANVLTF
J: TRBJ2-6
V: TRBV7-2

CDR3: CASSQGQNYGYTF
J: TRBJ1-2
V: TRBV14

CDR3: CAWRILADPLQFF
J: TRBJ2-1
V: TRBV30

CDR3: CASSLTPSSYEQYF
J: TRBJ2-7
V: TRBV27

CDR3: CSASALIGPTDTQYF
J: TRBJ2-3
V: TRBV20-1

CDR3: CASTGDTYEQYF
J: TRBJ2-7
V: TRBV28

CDR3: CAISSGEGEAFF
J: TRBJ1-1
V: TRBV10-3